This TCR beta chain was profiled in a study of shared clonotypes between healthy human individuals (dated by TCRdb to 2020 to 2022). Background for the entire study: A few men and a couple of women, aged 18 to 49 years, made up the cohort. Between about 0.8 and 9 billion PBMCs per donor were obtained by leukapheresis. Different laboratories and diverse techniques were used to prepare libraries and sequence TCR repertoires, to increase sequencing depth and limit assay-specific biases. To estimate repertoire size and how much clonotypes are shared between individuals, the study performed deep sequencing of blood TCR repertoires from roughly five healthy adults. Per donor, three plates each were used for CD4 naive and CD4 memory, two for CD8 naive, and one for CD8 memory. Beyond this particular receptor, the publication reports: Estimated clonotype richness was generally larger for naive than for memory subsets. Higher generation probabilities were observed for clonotypes shared by all four sorted-subset donors than for non-shared clonotypes. Sampling was limited to blood, and TCR repertoires in tissue likely differ from TCR repertoires in blood. Sharing across several donors was observed for about 5% of naive CD4, over 3% of naive CD8, around 2.5% of memory CD4, and less than 0.45% of memory CD8 clonotypes. The genetic and exposure-history diversity represented was limited by the small number of donors. Pairwise subsampling led to the expectation that sequencing depth would affect the degree of clonotype sharing among donors. Incomplete sequencing was indicated by rarefaction of sorted-subset datasets, despite the large sequencing depth.

About this clone: The antigen it recognizes is unknown. Base qualities are not recorded, but no much larger clone differs from it by a single base.

Healthy HIV-negative adults with no recently reported acute infections or vaccinations were included as donors. Only Caucasian adults living in Nashville, Tennessee, USA were represented among the donors. CD4+ T cells were enriched through magnetic negative selection, after which naive cells were positively selected on CD45RA and the remaining negative fraction served as the memory subset. Blood was collected by leukapheresis, and PBMCs were isolated by Ficoll-Histopaque density gradient centrifugation and then cryopreserved in liquid nitrogen vapor phase. Analytical flow cytometry was used to check the purity and quantity of every magnetically sorted T cell population. Genomic DNA was isolated from every sorted fraction and measured by UV absorbance on a Nanodrop 2000c. Using the deep immunoSEQ assay, multiplex PCR amplified TCR CDR3 regions from genomic DNA. Genomic DNA extracted from each cell subset was distributed evenly over all wells of several immunoSEQ 96-well plates, and each plate served as one replicate. For sorted subsets, 200 to 250 ng of genomic DNA, equivalent to tens of thousands of T cell genomes, went into each replicate PCR. The purified libraries were quantified using a Qubit 3.0 fluorometer, sized with a Bioanalyzer 2100, and then quantified again using the KAPA Library Quantification kit. Each immunoSEQ 96-well plate was sequenced on its own single-read 150-cycle Illumina NextSeq 550 flow cell. The study's own analysis went as follows. Because only junctional sequences without quality scores were contained in the immunoSEQ output, filtering matching that applied to full-length reads could not be performed. To assign V/J genes and CDR3, sequences were annotated using PyIR, a Python wrapper for IgBLAST v1.9, with IMGT germline references. Reads with weak V/J assignments (E-value above 1e-6), missing CDR3, stop codons, out-of-frame junctions, or ambiguous translated residues were removed. A V3J clonotype was defined by an identical inferred V gene, J gene, and CDR3 amino acid sequence. Percentage overlap between repertoires was computed as shared unique clonotypes divided by the size of the smaller repertoire. RTK rarefaction, the Chao1 estimator, and Recon v2.1 estimates of unobserved clonotypes were used to assess repertoire richness. OLGA was used to compute generation probabilities for all TCRbeta clonotypes that the gDNA method yielded from several donors. What TCRdb holds here is the immuneACCESS table cut down to in-frame rearrangements. Part of the clones is not present; checked against another copy, under half of the missing clones reflect an unresolved V gene, and the others are unexplained. The V and J calls and clone size come from that table; D and trimming were worked out from the DNA. In this sample the table shows more than 2 million clones, roughly 94% of which occur a single time. The ten largest clones add up to under 0.15% of the sample.

Sequenced input: naive CD4+ T cells sorted from blood. The cell subset or site label, read with the paper, signifies: CD45RA+ positively selected. The source of this sequence is a young man in good health.

The nucleotide sequence is given as TGTGCCATCAGTCCGGTCGCGGGAACAGTAGAGACCCAGTACTTC. It is translated as CAISPVAGTVETQYF. The rearrangement combines TRBV10-3 with TRBJ2-5; the D gene is possibly TRBD2, with 6 bases matching. For CDR1 and CDR2, the germline V gene lists ENHRY and SYGVKD. The V and J ends are trimmed by 5 bases and 4 bases, leaving 17 bases between them. Taken from cysteine to phenylalanine, the CDR3 has 15 residues. The CDR3 DNA has 45 bases and is translated from base 1.